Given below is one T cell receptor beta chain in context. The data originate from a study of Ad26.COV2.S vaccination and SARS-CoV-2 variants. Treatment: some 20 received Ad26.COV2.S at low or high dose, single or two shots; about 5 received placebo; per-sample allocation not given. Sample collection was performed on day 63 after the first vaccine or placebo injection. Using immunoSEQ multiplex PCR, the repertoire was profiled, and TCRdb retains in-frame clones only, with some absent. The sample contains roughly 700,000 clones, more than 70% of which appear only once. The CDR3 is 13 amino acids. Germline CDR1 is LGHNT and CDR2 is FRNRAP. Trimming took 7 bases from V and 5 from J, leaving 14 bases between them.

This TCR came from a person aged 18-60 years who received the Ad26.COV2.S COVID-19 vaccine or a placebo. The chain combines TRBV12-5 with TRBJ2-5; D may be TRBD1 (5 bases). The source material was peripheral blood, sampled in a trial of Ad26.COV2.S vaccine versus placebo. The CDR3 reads CASALGQGETQYF. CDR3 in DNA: TGTGCTAGTGCCCTGGGGCAGGGTGAGACCCAGTACTTC. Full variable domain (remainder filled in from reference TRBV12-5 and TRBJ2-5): DARVTQTPRHKVTEMGQEVTMRCQPILGHNTVFWYRQTMMQGLELLAYFRNRAPLDDSGMPKDRFSAEMPDATLATLKIQPSEPRDSAVYFCASALGQGETQYFGPGTRLLVL.